This TCR beta chain was recorded in a study of shared clonotypes between healthy human individuals. TCRdb's copy holds only in-frame clones and misses some; the assay was immunoSEQ multiplex PCR. The data show a few million clones, over 85% seen once. A split of CD4+ cells into CD45RA+ naive and CD45RA-negative memory subsets was performed. V lost 4 bases and J lost 2; bases outside the gene matches: 7. The CDR3 runs 15 residues. Germline CDR1 and CDR2: SGHNT and YYREEE (reference sequence). The sample was naive CD4+ T cells sorted from blood. Subset indicated: CD45RA+ positively selected. This TCR derives from a young man in good health. The chain is built from TRBV5-4 and TRBJ2-7, with TRBD2 matching 9 bases. DNA of the CDR3: TGTGCCAGCAGCACACGACTAGCGGAGACCTACGAGCAGTACTTC. Its protein product is CASSTRLAETYEQYF.